These T cell receptor beta chains were read from a single sample in a study of cytomegalovirus exposure and HLA in healthy donors. Produced via immunoSEQ multiplex PCR; TCRdb's table is partial and in-frame only. The data hold 100,000 to 150,000 clones, with approximately 75% observed a single time. The sample consisted of PBMCs. The receptors come from a woman aged 40 to 50 in good health and CMV-seropositive. CDR3s include the opening cysteine and the closing phenylalanine or tryptophan. The order of the fields is V gene, D gene, clone size, J gene, CDR3 protein, CDR3 DNA. A D gene is named only where the DNA matches it firmly. Some rows have no size entry. The others give once, few or many, or a class for an expanded clone.

TRBV19	TRBD2	.	TRBJ2-1	CASSISGGVLNEQFF	TGTGCCAGTAGTATTAGCGGGGGGGTTTTGAATGAGCAGTTCTTC
TRBV28	.	.	TRBJ1-1	CASSLITGAFF	TGTGCCAGCAGTTTGATCACAGGAGCTTTCTTT
TRBV5-6	.	.	TRBJ1-1	CASSLEATPEAFF	TGTGCCAGCAGCTTGGAAGCCACCCCAGAAGCTTTCTTT
TRBV4-3	.	.	TRBJ2-3	CASSATGTGTDTQYF	TGCGCCAGCAGCGCAACCGGGACTGGCACAGATACGCAGTATTTT
TRBV4-1	.	.	TRBJ2-1	CASSQDVAEYNEQFF	TGCGCCAGCAGCCAAGACGTAGCCGAATACAATGAGCAGTTCTTC
TRBV7-3	TRBD2	once	TRBJ2-1	CASSLVTSGIAYEQFF	TGTGCCAGCAGCTTAGTGACTAGCGGGATCGCTTATGAGCAGTTCTTC
TRBV5-1	TRBD1	.	TRBJ1-2	CASSSPGGGDYGYTF	TGCGCCAGCAGCTCCCCGGGAGGGGGCGACTATGGCTACACCTTC
TRBV15	.	.	TRBJ2-5	CATSPGHSRETQYF	TGTGCCACCAGCCCAGGCCACAGTCGAGAGACCCAGTACTTC
TRBV7-2	.	.	TRBJ1-4	CASSPPGGEKLFF	TGTGCCAGCAGCCCCCCCGGAGGAGAAAAACTGTTTTTT
TRBV9	.	.	TRBJ2-1	CASSKPDINEQFF	TGTGCCAGCAGCAAACCGGACATTAATGAGCAGTTCTTC
TRBV5-1	TRBD1	few	TRBJ2-5	CASSSGQSGAQYF	TGCGCCAGCAGCTCGGGACAGTCCGGGGCCCAGTACTTC
TRBV4-3	.	.	TRBJ2-7	CASSQGRGSGYEQYF	TGCGCCAGCAGCCAAGGTCGGGGGAGTGGCTACGAGCAGTACTTC
TRBV7-9	TRBD1	.	TRBJ2-7	CASSLGEQGSLEQYF	TGTGCCAGCAGCTTAGGGGAACAGGGGTCCTTGGAGCAGTACTTC
TRBV27	TRBD2	.	TRBJ2-2	CASSLTRTSEAGELFF	TGTGCCAGCAGTTTAACCCGGACTAGCGAGGCCGGGGAGCTGTTTTTT
TRBV11-1	TRBD1	.	TRBJ2-1	CASSLVTTGRYNEQFF	TGTGCCAGCAGCTTGGTTACGACAGGGCGCTACAATGAGCAGTTCTTC
TRBV5-1	TRBD2	.	TRBJ2-1	CASSLAGSYNEQFF	TGCGCCAGCAGCCTAGCGGGAAGCTACAATGAGCAGTTCTTC
TRBV11-3	.	.	TRBJ2-7	CASSPRTATSDEQYF	TGTGCCAGCAGCCCAAGGACAGCAACCAGTGACGAGCAGTACTTC
TRBV6-5	.	.	TRBJ2-1	CASTHRGTGRNEQFF	TGTGCCAGCACCCATAGGGGGACGGGGCGGAATGAGCAGTTCTTC
TRBV11-2	.	.	TRBJ1-1	CASSLTAVNTEAFF	TGTGCCAGCAGCCTAACGGCGGTGAACACTGAAGCTTTCTTT
TRBV30	.	.	TRBJ1-1	CARGQPNTEAFF	TGTGCCCGAGGACAACCGAACACTGAAGCTTTCTTT
TRBV30	.	.	TRBJ1-1	CAWSTGMNTEAFF	TGTGCCTGGAGCACGGGAATGAACACTGAAGCTTTCTTT
TRBV2	.	.	TRBJ2-5	CASIQEVMQETQYF	TGTGCCAGCATCCAGGAGGTGATGCAAGAGACCCAGTACTTC
TRBV5-1	TRBD1	once	TRBJ2-6	CASSRSGQGQTSGANVLTF	TGCGCCAGCAGCCGTTCGGGACAGGGACAGACAAGTGGGGCCAACGTCCTGACTTTC
TRBV13	TRBD2	.	TRBJ2-1	CASSLLREGGRAPVEQFF	TGTGCCAGCAGCTTATTGCGTGAGGGCGGGAGGGCCCCCGTTGAGCAGTTCTTC
TRBV7-2	TRBD2	.	TRBJ2-3	CASSLSGLASDTQYF	TGTGCCAGCAGCTTATCGGGACTAGCCTCAGATACGCAGTATTTT
TRBV19	TRBD2	few	TRBJ2-5	CASNPSGGTRQETQYF	TGTGCCAGTAACCCGAGCGGGGGCACAAGACAAGAGACCCAGTACTTC
TRBV7-9	.	few	TRBJ1-2	CASSLAGLDYGYTF	TGTGCCAGCAGCTTAGCGGGGCTGGACTATGGCTACACCTTC
TRBV11-2	.	.	TRBJ2-1	CASSLVGGAGLYNEQFF	TGTGCCAGCAGCTTAGTAGGTGGGGCGGGGCTCTACAATGAGCAGTTCTTC
TRBV6-6	.	.	TRBJ2-7	CASSYDDTYEQYF	TGTGCCAGCAGTTACGACGACACCTACGAGCAGTACTTC
TRBV7-3	.	.	TRBJ2-3	CASSRDFGSTDTQYF	TGTGCCAGCAGCCGGGACTTCGGGAGCACAGATACGCAGTATTTT
TRBV27	TRBD2	.	TRBJ2-3	CASSYPWASGDQSTQYF	TGTGCCAGCAGTTACCCCTGGGCTAGCGGGGATCAAAGTACGCAGTATTTT
TRBV29-1	TRBD1	.	TRBJ2-2	CSVEPADGQGRTGELFF	TGCAGCGTTGAACCGGCTGACGGACAGGGTCGAACCGGGGAGCTGTTTTTT
TRBV9	TRBD1	many	TRBJ1-1	CASSSRTGGSETEAFF	TGTGCCAGCAGCTCTCGGACAGGGGGGAGTGAAACTGAAGCTTTCTTT
TRBV30	.	.	TRBJ1-1	CAWSTSQGWNTEAFF	TGTGCCTGGAGTACCTCACAGGGTTGGAACACTGAAGCTTTCTTT
TRBV19	TRBD1	few	TRBJ2-7	CASSRTRTGSYEQYF	TGTGCCAGTAGTCGGACTCGGACAGGTTCCTACGAGCAGTACTTC